This passage covers 32 T cell receptor beta chains from one sample sequenced in a study of naive and memory T cell subsets. These TCRs' antigens remain unknown. Whole-study results and caveats: A few larger clonotypes appeared in naive repertoires, especially CD8, possibly memory cells re-expressing CD45RA.

The beta constant-region primer was an equimolar mix of two oligonucleotides covering TRBC1 and TRBC2. Four rounds of PCR amplified the ligated cDNA using nested alpha and beta constant-region primers plus SP2. TCRdb recomputed calls from the UMI-ligation and nested PCR reads with MiXCR, one row per CDR3 protein. The repertoire has 120,000 to 150,000 distinct CDR3 sequences, roughly a fifth of them found once; the top ten carry roughly 0.68%. The sample comprised naive CD8+ T cells from blood. All receptors come from a human donor in good health.

Only a few counts were recorded for this clonotype. This rearrangement joins TRBV20-1 to TRBJ2-1, with a tentative D call TRBD1 (5 bases). The CDR3 consists of 15 residues. V was cut by 6 bases and J by 0 bases, with 15 bases left in between. Germline V lookup: CDR1 DFQATT, CDR2 SNEGSKA (reference sequence). CDR3 residues: CSARWGSSSYNEQFF. The CDR3, as DNA: TGCAGTGCCCGATGGGGCTCCAGCTCCTACAATGAGCAGTTCTTC.

This clonotype was seen a few times. This chain uses TRBV25-1 with TRBJ2-7; 10 nucleotides agree with TRBD1. The CDR3 is 17 amino acids. The germline gives CDR1 MGHDK, CDR2 SYGVNS. Trimming at V came to 1 base and at J to 0 bases, leaving 6 bases not matched to a gene. CDR3 amino acids: CASSESPTGGYSYEQYF. CDR3 DNA: TGTGCCAGCAGTGAATCCCCGACAGGGGGCTACTCCTACGAGCAGTACTTC.

V and J are TRBV27 and TRBJ1-2; D is ambiguous. The ends were cut back, 3 bases at V and 3 bases at J, with 17 bases in the middle. The CDR3 contains 16 residues. Germline-derived CDR1 and CDR2 are MNHEY and SMNVEV (reference sequence). CDR3 amino acids: CASSFSPSVSHYGYTF. The CDR3 nucleotides read TGTGCCAGCAGTTTTTCCCCTTCTGTCAGCCACTATGGCTACACCTTC.

This chain joins TRBV28 and TRBJ1-5; TRBD1 matches 9 bases. V shed 3 bases, J shed 7 bases, and the junction held 4 bases outside the gene matches. The CDR3 loop spans 14 amino acids. The germline V gene encodes CDR1 MDHEN and CDR2 SYDVKM. This CDR3 reads CASSFDRGRQPQHF. In DNA, the CDR3 is TGTGCCAGCAGTTTCGACAGGGGGAGACAGCCCCAGCATTTT.

The chain recombines TRBV2 with TRBJ2-7; the D is unclear. This CDR3 has 10 amino acids. Germline CDR1 is SNHLY and CDR2 is FYNNEI. V dropped 4 bases and J dropped 7 bases, with 5 bases sitting between them. The CDR3: CASSGIEQYF. In nucleotides, the CDR3 is TGTGCCAGCAGTGGAATTGAGCAGTACTTC. Together with reference TRBV2 and TRBJ2-7, the CDR3 gives the full variable domain: EPEVTQTPSHQVTQMGQEVILRCVPISNHLYFYWYRQILGQKVEFLVSFYNNEISEKSEIFDDQFSVERPDGSNFTLKIRSTKLEDSAMYFCASSGIEQYFGPGTRLTVT.

This clonotype has more than one count but fewer than ten. The rearrangement uses TRBV27 and TRBJ1-1; tentative D call: TRBD1 (6 bases). The CDR3 covers 13 residues. The germline V and J ends were trimmed by 0 bases and 11 bases, with 13 bases remaining between them. Germline CDR1 is MNHEY and CDR2 is SMNVEV (reference sequence). The CDR3 sequence is CASSLSRQAEAFF. The CDR3 nucleotides are TGTGCCAGCAGTTTATCTCGACAGGCCGAGGCTTTCTTT.

This clonotype was detected only a few times. The chain links TRBV15 to TRBJ2-2, with D perhaps TRBD1 (5 bases). The CDR3 covers 13 residues. The V gene's germline CDR1 is LNHNV and CDR2 YYDKDF (reference sequence). Trimming cost V 5 bases and J 5 bases, with 9 bases left between them. The CDR3 nucleotides read TGTGCCACCAGCGTAGGACAAACCGGGGAGCTGTTTTTT. Translating gives CATSVGQTGELFF.

This clonotype was seen a few times. The V and J genes are TRBV6-2 or TRBV6-3 and TRBJ2-5, with TRBD1 matching 9 bases. The J segment lost 4 bases and the V segment lost 5 bases, leaving 5 bases of the junction unmatched. Germline V gives CDR1 MNHEY, CDR2 SVGEGT. The CDR3 sequence is 14 residues long. This CDR3 is CASSLRQGVETQYF. The CDR3 DNA reads TGTGCCAGCAGTCTACGACAGGGGGTAGAGACCCAGTACTTC.

In its sample, this clonotype was seen a few times. The J gene is TRBJ2-7, the V gene TRBV29-1; TRBD1 aligns across 7 bases. After removal of 5 bases from V and 3 bases from J, the junction contained 7 bases not matched to a gene. The CDR3 has 13 residues. From germline, CDR1 is SQVTM and CDR2 ANQGSEA. The CDR3 here is CSVTDRMDYEQYF. Written as DNA, the CDR3 is TGCAGCGTTACGGACAGGATGGACTACGAGCAGTACTTC.

This clonotype has only a few counts. The chain is built from TRBV5-1 and TRBJ1-1; D uncertain. V lost 4 bases and J lost 0, with 10 bases in between. The length of the CDR3 is 14 residues. Germline loops: CDR1 SGHRS, CDR2 YFSETQ. DNA of the CDR3: TGCGCCAGCAGCCCCCTTGGGATGAACACTGAAGCTTTCTTT. Its protein is CASSPLGMNTEAFF.

This chain links TRBV9 with TRBJ2-3, with D maybe TRBD2 (6 bases). The CDR3 loop spans 16 amino acids. Germline V gene sequence: CDR1 SGDLS, CDR2 YYNGEE. V gave up 3 bases and J gave up 0 bases, with 14 bases separating them. CDR3 residues: CASSAGSGTSTDTQYF. Written as DNA, the CDR3 is TGTGCCAGCAGCGCGGGGTCCGGGACTAGCACAGATACGCAGTATTTT. The full variable domain, in which reference TRBV9 and TRBJ2-3 provide the parts outside the CDR3, is DSGVTQTPKHLITATGQRVTLRCSPRSGDLSVYWYQQSLDQGLQFLIQYYNGEERAKGNILERFSAQQFPDLHSELNLSSLELGDSALYFCASSAGSGTSTDTQYFGPGTRLTVL.

V usage is TRBV7-9 and J usage is TRBJ2-7, with 8 bases lining up with TRBD2. J lost 4 bases, V lost 5 bases, and 10 bases had no gene match. Germline V gives CDR1 SEHNR, CDR2 FQNEAQ (reference sequence). The CDR3 is 15 amino acids. The CDR3 protein is CASSPPGGLVYEQYF. CDR3 bases: TGTGCCAGCAGCCCCCCGGGAGGGCTGGTTTACGAGCAGTACTTC.

This clonotype has more than one count but fewer than ten. V and J are TRBV29-1 and TRBJ1-1, with D perhaps TRBD1 (6 bases). This CDR3 comprises 13 residues. Trimming shortened V by 3 bases and J by 1 base, and 9 bases separated the two germline ends. Germline CDR1 SQVTM, CDR2 ANQGSEA. CDR3 nucleotides: TGCAGCGTTGAGACAGGAGAGAACACTGAAGCTTTCTTT. Translation gives CSVETGENTEAFF. The full variable domain, with the rest looked up from reference TRBV29-1 and TRBJ1-1, is SAVISQKPSRDICQRGTSLTIQCQVDSQVTMMFWYRQQPGQSLTLIATANQGSEATYESGFVIDKFPISRPNLTFSTLTVSNMSPEDSSIYLCSVETGENTEAFFGQGTRLTVV.

The sample holds a few counts of this clonotype. The CDR3 sequence: CASSFDTLNIEQYF. In nucleotides, the CDR3 is TGTGCCAGCAGTTTCGACACCCTAAATATCGAGCAGTACTTC. The rearrangement joins TRBV28 to TRBJ2-7; D ambiguous. Between the trimmed V and J ends, which lost 3 bases and 6 bases, there was a span of 15 bases. Per germline, CDR1 MDHEN and CDR2 SYDVKM. The CDR3 has 14 amino acids.

This clonotype was detected a few times. V is TRBV6-6 and J is TRBJ1-4, with 8 bases fitting TRBD1. This CDR3 has 17 residues. Losses at the gene ends were 1 base for V and 0 bases for J; bases not matched to a gene: 4. Germline CDR1 is MNHNY and CDR2 is SVGAGI (reference sequence). Written as DNA, the CDR3 is TGTGCCAGCAGTTACTGGACAGGGACAGCAACTAATGAAAAACTGTTTTTT. Translation gives CASSYWTGTATNEKLFF.

V gene TRBV28 combines with J gene TRBJ2-2; perhaps TRBD2 as D (5 bases). The ends were cut back, 2 bases at V and 4 bases at J, with 14 bases in the middle. The CDR3 runs 16 residues. CDR1 MDHEN and CDR2 SYDVKM come from the germline V gene. DNA of the CDR3: TGTGCCAGCAGTTTAATTGGAGGCCTCGGCACCGGGGAGCTGTTTTTT. Amino acid sequence: CASSLIGGLGTGELFF.

The V and J genes are TRBV3-1 and TRBJ2-7; D could derive from TRBD1 or TRBD2 (5 bases each). Germline V lookup: CDR1 LGHDT, CDR2 YNNKEL (reference sequence). This CDR3 has 14 amino acids. The V gene lost 3 bases and the J gene lost 0 bases, with 9 bases spanning the gap. CDR3 protein: CASSHRDHSYEQYF. The CDR3 DNA sequence: TGTGCCAGCAGCCACCGGGACCACTCCTACGAGCAGTACTTC.

This clonotype occurred a few times. V usage is TRBV29-1 and J usage is TRBJ2-1; no firm D call. Between the trimmed V and J ends, which lost 4 bases and 5 bases, there was a span of 6 bases. This CDR3 comprises 11 residues. Germline V gene lookup returns CDR1 SQVTM and CDR2 ANQGSEA. The CDR3 DNA reads as TGCAGCGTTGTGAGTGACAATGAGCAGTTCTTC. Translating gives CSVVSDNEQFF.

V gene TRBV29-1 combines with J gene TRBJ1-2; D is unresolved. This CDR3 has 13 amino acids. V shed 6 bases and J shed 3 bases, with 14 bases lying between them. Germline values: CDR1 SQVTM, CDR2 ANQGSEA. The CDR3 DNA reads as TGCAGCGTGGAGAAACGGGAAGACTATGGCTACACCTTC. Protein: CSVEKREDYGYTF. Based on the CDR3 plus reference TRBV29-1 and TRBJ1-2, the full variable domain is SAVISQKPSRDICQRGTSLTIQCQVDSQVTMMFWYRQQPGQSLTLIATANQGSEATYESGFVIDKFPISRPNLTFSTLTVSNMSPEDSSIYLCSVEKREDYGYTFGSGTRLTVV.

This chain links TRBV20-1 with TRBJ1-1, with 7 bases matching TRBD1. V lost 6 bases, J lost 5 bases, and 12 bases stayed unmatched. The germline V gene encodes CDR1 DFQATT and CDR2 SNEGSKA (reference sequence). The CDR3 covers 14 residues. DNA for the CDR3: TGCAGTGCAAGTAGTACAGGGGCTTGGACTGAAGCTTTCTTT. Translation gives CSASSTGAWTEAFF.

This chain connects TRBV6-5 to TRBJ2-6, with D maybe TRBD2 (5 bases). CDR1 and CDR2 from the germline V gene are MNHEY and SVGAGI. The ends were cut back, 8 bases at V and 6 bases at J, with 17 bases in the middle. CDR3 length equals 15 residues. CDR3 protein: CASGIGLPEANVLTF. The CDR3 nucleotides are TGTGCCAGCGGAATCGGACTTCCAGAGGCCAACGTCCTGACTTTC.

In its sample, this clonotype was seen a few times. In DNA form, the CDR3 reads TGTGCCAGCAGTTTATTAAAACCGGTCACAGATACGCAGTATTTT. It specifies CASSLLKPVTDTQYF. The chain links TRBV27 to TRBJ2-3; D gene unclear. The length of the CDR3 is 15 residues. Deletions cut 1 base from V and 2 bases from J, with 10 bases between. Germline-derived CDR1 and CDR2 are MNHEY and SMNVEV (reference sequence).

The CDR3 DNA reads TGTGCCAGCAGCTTAGGAATAGCGGGAAGGCAAGAGACCCAGTACTTC. As protein: CASSLGIAGRQETQYF. The chain carries TRBV7-9 and TRBJ2-5, with 8 bases matching TRBD2. The V gene's germline CDR1 is SEHNR and CDR2 FQNEAQ (reference sequence). The CDR3 is made up of 16 amino acids. The trim removed 1 base at V and 2 bases at J, leaving 6 bases unmatched.

This clonotype was found once. J is TRBJ1-5 and V is TRBV15, with a tentative D call TRBD1 (5 bases). V lost 5 bases and J 4 bases, leaving 24 bases between the germline ends. CDR1 LNHNV and CDR2 YYDKDF come from the germline V gene (reference sequence). This CDR3 region has 18 residues. The DNA for the CDR3 is TGTGCCACCAGCCCACCCGGGCCCGGCAGGGCTGGAAATCAGCCCCAGCATTTT. It translates to CATSPPGPGRAGNQPQHF.

The table lists this clonotype with a few counts. The genes are TRBV12-3 or TRBV12-4 and TRBJ2-4; 7 bases align to TRBD2. V was clipped by 4 bases and J by 5 bases; unmatched bases: 2. The CDR3 is made up of 13 amino acids. CDR3 region: CASSYRGENIQYF. The CDR3 nucleotides are TGTGCCAGCAGTTATCGGGGGGAAAACATTCAGTACTTC.

This clonotype has a handful of counts. The chain is built from TRBV19 and TRBJ1-5, with 7 bases lining up with TRBD1. V trimming: 6 bases; J trimming: 8 bases; junction bases outside the gene matches: 10. The CDR3 runs 14 residues. From germline, CDR1 is LNHDA and CDR2 SQIVND (reference sequence). The CDR3 DNA is TGTGCCAGTAGCCAGGGGGGCAGAATGGAGCCCCAGCATTTT. As protein: CASSQGGRMEPQHF.

The J gene is TRBJ2-1, the V gene TRBV29-1, with TRBD2 matching over 8 bases. The CDR3 has 14 amino acids. The trim removed 0 bases at V and 11 bases at J, leaving 9 bases unmatched. Germline values: CDR1 SQVTM, CDR2 ANQGSEA. The CDR3 DNA is TGCAGCGTTGAAGATGAGCGGGAGACTAGCAAGCAGTTCTTC. Its protein is CSVEDERETSKQFF.

The rearrangement joins TRBV30 to TRBJ1-6, with D unresolved. CDR3 size: 13 residues. Germline-derived CDR1 and CDR2 are GTSNPN and SVGIG (reference sequence). V lost 7 bases to trimming and J lost 0 bases, with 7 bases between them. CDR3 DNA sequence: TGTGCCTCGTTGGGCTCCTATAATTCACCCCTCCACTTT. This sequence encodes CASLGSYNSPLHF.

This chain links TRBV6-2 or TRBV6-3 with TRBJ2-1; D unclear. Germline values: CDR1 MNHEY, CDR2 SVGEGT. This CDR3 region has 14 residues. V lost 2 bases, J lost 2 bases, and 7 bases lay in between. The chain's CDR3 is CASSYGGAYNEQFF. The CDR3 coding sequence is TGTGCCAGCAGTTACGGTGGAGCCTACAATGAGCAGTTCTTC.

J is TRBJ2-7 and V is TRBV28; D unresolved. The V gene's germline CDR1 is MDHEN and CDR2 SYDVKM. V was trimmed by 6 bases and J by 0 bases, leaving 12 bases between them. The CDR3 spans 14 residues. The CDR3: CASSPWASSYEQYF. The CDR3 nucleotides read TGTGCCAGCAGCCCATGGGCAAGCTCCTACGAGCAGTACTTC.

This clonotype was observed a few times. The chain recombines TRBV29-1 with TRBJ2-7; the D is unclear. Trimming left V 5 bases short and J 0 bases short, with 8 bases between. Germline V gene lookup returns CDR1 SQVTM and CDR2 ANQGSEA. This CDR3 contains 12 residues. CDR3 amino acids: CSVKESSYEQYF. The CDR3, as DNA: TGCAGCGTTAAGGAGAGCTCCTACGAGCAGTACTTC.

This clonotype turned up a few times. The J gene is TRBJ2-1, the V gene TRBV12-3 or TRBV12-4, with 12 nucleotides matching TRBD1. V lost 5 bases, J lost 9 bases, and 11 bases stayed unmatched. The CDR3 is 16 residues long. The CDR3 DNA sequence: TGTGCCAGCAGTCCTGGGACAGGGGGCGTAGATGTTGAGCAGTTCTTC. Amino acids: CASSPGTGGVDVEQFF.